These 27 T cell receptor beta chains were all obtained from the same sample, sequenced in a study of post-analysis software for immune sequencing data. Study-wide points: Comparison of patients with controls showed 4 to 6 TRBV segments more frequent in patients, TRBV5-6, TRBV5-1 and TRBV20-1 among them.

The TCR beta cDNA libraries contained unique molecular identifiers. TCRdb re-called the PCR reads through MiXCR, storing one row per CDR3 protein. The sample includes about 540,000 distinct CDR3 sequences, 30% to 40% seen only once; the top ten take around 5.9%. Their target antigens are unknown. The sample comprised blood. These TCRs come from a girl aged 2-17 years with multiple sclerosis.

This clonotype was recorded only once. The chain links TRBV10-3 to TRBJ2-1, with a possible D match to TRBD2 (5 bases). Deletions cut 6 bases from V and 4 bases from J, with 13 bases between. This CDR3 is built from 14 residues. Germline V lookup: CDR1 ENHRY, CDR2 SYGVKD. The CDR3 DNA sequence: TGTGCCATCAGGGACTCCACGGAATACAATGAGCAGTTCTTC. This sequence encodes CAIRDSTEYNEQFF.

This clonotype was seen ten or more times. This chain connects TRBV7-2 to TRBJ2-3; D remains unclear. This CDR3 is 11 amino acids long. The V gene lost 2 bases and the J gene lost 5 bases, with 2 bases spanning the gap. The germline CDR1 and CDR2 sequences are SGHTA and FQGNSA. The CDR3 DNA sequence: TGTGCCAGCAGCTTAATAGATACGCAGTATTTT. Protein sequence: CASSLIDTQYF.

CDR3 loop: CASSEAGGEYNEQFF. The CDR3 region has the DNA TGTGCCAGCAGTGAGGCTGGCGGGGAGTACAATGAGCAGTTCTTC. J is TRBJ2-1 and V is TRBV2; weak D call: TRBD2 (6 bases). Looked up from germline, CDR1 is SNHLY and CDR2 is FYNNEI. Between the trimmed V and J ends, which lost 3 bases and 4 bases, there was a span of 13 bases. The CDR3 consists of 15 residues. Based on the CDR3 plus reference TRBV2 and TRBJ2-1, the full variable domain is EPEVTQTPSHQVTQMGQEVILRCVPISNHLYFYWYRQILGQKVEFLVSFYNNEISEKSEIFDDQFSVERPDGSNFTLKIRSTKLEDSAMYFCASSEAGGEYNEQFFGPGTRLTVL.

As regards this clonotype: The junction departs from the called germline gene at one end, perhaps through a read error. V and J are TRBV20-1 and TRBJ1-4, with 7 bases aligning to TRBD1. Germline CDR1 DFQATT, CDR2 SNEGSKA (reference sequence). The CDR3 totals 15 residues. The CDR3 DNA reads as TGCGGTGCTGGACAGGCGGGTTCGGCGAATGAAAAACTGTTTTTT. This codes for CGAGQAGSANEKLFF.

The sample holds a few counts of this clonotype. The chain links TRBV29-1 to TRBJ2-7; a possible D gene is TRBD2 (6 bases). Trimming removed 2 bases from V and 1 base from J, with 12 bases in between. The CDR3 sequence is 14 residues long. Germline values: CDR1 SQVTM, CDR2 ANQGSEA. The CDR3 coding sequence is TGCAGCGTTGAATTCGGAGGGAGGTCCTACGAGCAGTACTTC. Encoded protein: CSVEFGGRSYEQYF.

This sequence joins TRBV10-3 and TRBJ2-4; a weak D match, TRBD2 (7 bases). Germline assignment: CDR1 ENHRY and CDR2 SYGVKD. Between the trimmed V and J ends, which lost 3 bases and 13 bases, there was a span of 16 bases. This CDR3 contains 13 residues. CDR3 nucleotide sequence: TGTGCCATCAGTGATCGGGGGGCGGAAGAGCAGTACTTC. It codes for CAISDRGAEEQYF.

This clonotype showed up just a few times. This chain joins TRBV6-5 and TRBJ2-2; 10 positions match TRBD1. The V segment lost 5 bases and the J segment 6 bases; nucleotides outside the gene matches: 6. From germline, CDR1 is MNHEY and CDR2 SVGAGI. This CDR3 is 15 amino acids long. The chain's CDR3 is CASSRQGALPGELFF. The DNA of the CDR3 is TGTGCCAGCAGTCGACAGGGGGCTCTACCCGGGGAGCTGTTTTTT.

This clonotype was counted ten times or more. The rearrangement uses TRBV12-3 or TRBV12-4 and TRBJ1-2; 8 bases line up with TRBD1. Germline trimming cut 7 bases from V and 6 bases from J; bases unmatched to any gene: 7. The CDR3 runs to 13 residues. The DNA of the CDR3 is TGTGCCAGCACCCCGGACAGGGACCATGGCTACACCTTC. It yields the protein CASTPDRDHGYTF.

This clonotype has at least ten counts. This CDR3 is CASSSNRGPNYEQYF. The CDR3 DNA is TGTGCCAGCAGCTCAAACAGGGGGCCGAACTACGAGCAGTACTTC. The chain has TRBV7-9 and TRBJ2-7, with 9 nucleotides matching TRBD1. The V and J ends lost 4 bases and 3 bases, in that order; junction bases with no gene match: 7. Germline lookup yields CDR1 SEHNR and CDR2 FQNEAQ (reference sequence). The CDR3 is made up of 15 amino acids. Full variable domain (outside the CDR3, taken from reference TRBV7-9 and TRBJ2-7): DTGVSQNPRHKITKRGQNVTFRCDPISEHNRLYWYRQTLGQGPEFLTYFQNEAQLEKSRLLSDRFSAERPKGSFSTLEIQRTEQGDSAMYLCASSSNRGPNYEQYFGPGTRLTVT.

The chain combines TRBV29-1 with TRBJ2-7, with 13 bases matching TRBD2. CDR1 and CDR2 from the germline V gene are SQVTM and ANQGSEA. CDR3 length: 14 residues. V lost 4 bases to trimming and J lost 2 bases; unmatched junction nucleotides: 2. The CDR3 DNA reads TGCAGCGTTGGGGGACTAGCGGGGCCCTACGAGCAGTACTTC. Translation gives CSVGGLAGPYEQYF.

In this sample, this clonotype turned up a few times. This chain links TRBV7-2 with TRBJ2-4; D possibly corresponds to TRBD2 (6 bases). V lost 8 bases and J lost 9, with 14 bases in between. The germline V gene has CDR1 SGHTA and CDR2 FQGNSA. There are 12 residues in the CDR3. This CDR3 is CASANPGGIQYF. In DNA form, the CDR3 reads TGTGCCAGCGCTAACCCCGGGGGCATTCAGTACTTC.

This chain joins TRBV20-1 and TRBJ2-1, with a weak D call TRBD2 (5 bases). CDR1 and CDR2 (germline): DFQATT, SNEGSKA (reference sequence). The germline V and J ends were trimmed by 7 bases and 10 bases, with 20 bases remaining between them. This CDR3 region has 13 residues. The CDR3 region is CSVTTDYLSEQFF. The CDR3 DNA follows: TGCAGTGTTACCACCGACTACTTGTCCGAGCAGTTCTTC.

Many counts were recorded for this clonotype. V is TRBV18 and J is TRBJ2-7, with D possibly called TRBD1 or TRBD2 (5 bases each). Trimming removed 3 bases at V and 6 bases at J, with 12 bases between. Germline CDR1 KGHSH, CDR2 LQKENI. The CDR3 is 13 amino acids. The CDR3 bases are TGTGCCAGCTCACCGGTAGGGGACCTCGAGCAGTACTTC. This sequence encodes CASSPVGDLEQYF.

This clonotype was seen a few times. J is TRBJ2-3 and V is TRBV24-1; D unresolved. Germline V CDR1 and CDR2: KGHDR, SFDVKD. The CDR3 is 14 residues long. Trimming cost V 0 bases and J 6 bases, with 9 bases left between them. The CDR3 region has the DNA TGTGCCACCAGTGATTTGGACCTCCGTGATACGCAGTATTTT. It codes for CATSDLDLRDTQYF.

The chain couples TRBV3-1 to TRBJ1-1, with 9 bases lining up with TRBD1. The V segment lost 3 bases and the J segment 4 bases; nucleotides outside the gene matches: 3. The CDR3 has 14 residues. Germline CDR1 LGHDT, CDR2 YNNKEL (reference sequence). Here the CDR3 reads CASSHQDRGTEAFF. CDR3 bases: TGTGCCAGCAGCCATCAGGACAGGGGCACTGAAGCTTTCTTT.

This chain uses TRBV15 with TRBJ1-3; 9 positions match TRBD1. Trimming at V came to 4 bases and at J to 3 bases, leaving 4 bases not matched to a gene. The CDR3 loop spans 15 amino acids. CDR1 LNHNV and CDR2 YYDKDF come from the germline V gene (reference sequence). The CDR3 sequence is CATSNDRGFGNTIYF. The CDR3 DNA follows: TGTGCCACCAGCAACGACAGGGGGTTTGGAAACACCATATATTTT.

This clonotype has only a few counts. V and J are TRBV18 and TRBJ1-2; 9 nucleotides line up with TRBD1. The CDR3 consists of 15 residues. V lost 3 bases to trimming and J lost 3 bases; unmatched junction nucleotides: 5. Germline V gene sequence: CDR1 KGHSH, CDR2 LQKENI. CDR3 DNA: TGTGCCAGCTCACCCGTGACAGGGGGTGACTATGGCTACACCTTC. This translates into CASSPVTGGDYGYTF.

The chain couples TRBV28 to TRBJ1-2, with 10 positions matching TRBD1. Losses at the gene ends were 9 bases for V and 4 bases for J; bases not matched to a gene: 20. The V gene's germline CDR1 is MDHEN and CDR2 SYDVKM. This CDR3 has 18 residues. The CDR3 nucleotides read TGTGCCAGTTTGCAACCGGGACAGGGGCCCCCGGGGGGCTATGGCTACACCTTC. Its translation is CASLQPGQGPPGGYGYTF.

This clonotype was seen a few times. Here the CDR3 DNA reads TGCGCCAGCAGCTCGGGACTGCGCACAGATACGCAGTATTTT. Translation gives CASSSGLRTDTQYF. The chain is built from TRBV5-1 and TRBJ2-3; weak D call: TRBD2 (6 bases). V dropped 3 bases and J dropped 1 base, with 9 bases sitting between them. This CDR3 spans 14 amino acids. Germline CDR1 is SGHRS and CDR2 is YFSETQ.

The rearrangement uses TRBV20-1 and TRBJ1-5; 8 bases are a match to TRBD1. After removal of 4 bases from V and 5 bases from J, the junction contained 1 base not matched to a gene. The germline V gene has CDR1 DFQATT and CDR2 SNEGSKA (reference sequence). This CDR3 comprises 12 residues. The CDR3: CSATGGDQPQHF. CDR3 nucleotides: TGCAGTGCTACAGGGGGCGATCAGCCCCAGCATTTT.

The chain carries TRBV9 and TRBJ2-7, with 8 bases aligning to TRBD1. The CDR3 totals 16 residues. V was clipped by 3 bases and J by 0 bases; unmatched bases: 8. The germline gives CDR1 SGDLS, CDR2 YYNGEE. As DNA, the CDR3 is TGTGCCAGCAGCGAGGTGACAGGGGCTAGCTCCTACGAGCAGTACTTC. Encoded protein: CASSEVTGASSYEQYF.

This clonotype was seen more than once but under ten times. This rearrangement joins TRBV20-1 to TRBJ2-3, with D tentatively TRBD1 (5 bases). CDR3 length: 15 amino acids. Trimming pared 3 bases from V and 0 bases from J, leaving 13 bases between. CDR1 DFQATT and CDR2 SNEGSKA come from the germline V gene (reference sequence). As DNA, the CDR3 is TGCAGTGCTAGCAGAAGGGGAACTAGCACAGATACGCAGTATTTT. Translated, it gives CSASRRGTSTDTQYF.

In its sample, this clonotype was seen a few times. The chain has TRBV10-2 and TRBJ2-1; 8 nucleotides match TRBD2. This CDR3 has 18 residues. Unmatched junction bases numbered 7, after V lost 0 bases and J lost 0 bases. The germline V gene encodes CDR1 WSHSY and CDR2 SAAADI. The CDR3 spells CASSESSGGPHSYNEQFF. The CDR3 nucleotides are TGCGCCAGCAGTGAGTCCAGCGGGGGTCCCCACTCCTACAATGAGCAGTTCTTC.

The chain has TRBV18 and TRBJ2-1; the D is unclear. The ends were cut back, 2 bases at V and 10 bases at J, with 15 bases in the middle. The CDR3 is 14 amino acids. The germline V gene encodes CDR1 KGHSH and CDR2 LQKENI. The DNA for the CDR3 is TGTGCCAGCTCACCAGCGGCGCTTGGGGTGGAGCAGTTCTTC. As protein: CASSPAALGVEQFF. Supplemented by reference TRBV18 and TRBJ2-1, the full variable domain reads NAGVMQNPRHLVRRRGQEARLRCSPMKGHSHVYWYRQLPEEGLKFMVYLQKENIIDESGMPKERFSAEFPKEGPSILRIQQVVRGDSAAYFCASSPAALGVEQFFGPGTRLTVL.

A few counts support this clonotype. This CDR3 reads CASSLSGGTADTQYF. CDR3 in DNA: TGTGCCAGCAGTTTAAGCGGGGGAACTGCAGATACGCAGTATTTT. This chain joins TRBV28 and TRBJ2-3, with 8 bases fitting TRBD2. The CDR3 is made up of 15 amino acids. J lost 4 bases, V lost 2 bases, and 5 bases had no gene match. CDR1 and CDR2 from the germline V gene are MDHEN and SYDVKM.

This chain uses TRBV6-1 with TRBJ2-3; D may correspond to TRBD1 or TRBD2 (6 bases each). Germline V gene sequence: CDR1 MNHNS, CDR2 SASEGT. V dropped 6 bases and J dropped 1 base, with 20 bases sitting between them. The CDR3 sequence is 17 residues long. DNA of the CDR3: TGTGCCAGCAGCGTCCTCCTTATGGGGGGCCGCACAGATACGCAGTATTTT. This gives the protein CASSVLLMGGRTDTQYF.

The genes are TRBV6-5 and TRBJ1-2; D gene uncertain. Trimming stripped 8 bases from V and 6 bases from J, with 10 bases between. In germline, CDR1 is MNHEY, CDR2 SVGAGI. The CDR3 is 11 residues long. CDR3 region: CASGGRNGYTF. The CDR3 coding sequence is TGTGCCAGCGGAGGGCGCAATGGCTACACCTTC.